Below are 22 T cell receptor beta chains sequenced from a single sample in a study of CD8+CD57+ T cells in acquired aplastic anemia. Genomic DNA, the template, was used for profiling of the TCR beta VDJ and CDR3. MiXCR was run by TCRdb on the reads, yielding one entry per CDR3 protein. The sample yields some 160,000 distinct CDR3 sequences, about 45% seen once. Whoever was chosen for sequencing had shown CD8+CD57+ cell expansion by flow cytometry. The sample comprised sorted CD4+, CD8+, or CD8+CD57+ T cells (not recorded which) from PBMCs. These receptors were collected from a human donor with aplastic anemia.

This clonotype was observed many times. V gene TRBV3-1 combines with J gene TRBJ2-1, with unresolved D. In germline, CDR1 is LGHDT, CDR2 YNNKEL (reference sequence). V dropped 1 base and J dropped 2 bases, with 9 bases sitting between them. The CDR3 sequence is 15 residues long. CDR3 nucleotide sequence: TGTGCCAGCAGCCAAGTCGGAGCAACCTACAATGAGCAGTTCTTC. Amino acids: CASSQVGATYNEQFF.

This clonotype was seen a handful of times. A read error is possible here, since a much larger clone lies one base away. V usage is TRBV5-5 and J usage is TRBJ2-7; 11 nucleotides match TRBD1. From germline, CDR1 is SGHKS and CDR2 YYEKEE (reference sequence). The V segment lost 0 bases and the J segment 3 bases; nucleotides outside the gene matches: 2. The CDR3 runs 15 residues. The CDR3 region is CASSLGGTGGYEQYF. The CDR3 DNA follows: TGTGCCAGCAGCTTGGGCGGGACAGGGGGCTACGAGCAGTACTTC. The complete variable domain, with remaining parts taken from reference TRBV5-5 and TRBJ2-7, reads DAGVTQSPTHLIKTRGQQVTLRCSPISGHKSVSWYQQVLGQGPQFIFQYYEKEERGRGNFPDRFSARQFPNYSSELNVNALLLGDSALYLCASSLGGTGGYEQYFGPGTRLTVT.

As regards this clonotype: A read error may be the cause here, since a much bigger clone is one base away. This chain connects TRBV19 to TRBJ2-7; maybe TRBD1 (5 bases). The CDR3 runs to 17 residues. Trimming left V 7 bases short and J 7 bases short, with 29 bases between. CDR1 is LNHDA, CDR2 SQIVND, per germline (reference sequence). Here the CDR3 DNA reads TGTGCCAGTATGGGAATCAGGGTTAGGAGCTCCTACAATGAGCAGTACTTC. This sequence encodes CASMGIRVRSSYNEQYF. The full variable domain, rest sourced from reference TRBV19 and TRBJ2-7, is DGGITQSPKYLFRKEGQNVTLSCEQNLNHDAMYWYRQDPGQGLRLIYYSQIVNDFQKGDIAEGYSVSREKKESFPLTVTSAQKNPTAFYLCASMGIRVRSSYNEQYFGPGTRLTVT.

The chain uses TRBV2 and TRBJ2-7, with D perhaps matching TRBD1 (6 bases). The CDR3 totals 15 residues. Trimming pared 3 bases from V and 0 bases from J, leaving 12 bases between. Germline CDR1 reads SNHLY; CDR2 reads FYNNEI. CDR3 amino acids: CASSDRTANSYEQYF. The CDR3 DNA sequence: TGTGCCAGCAGTGATAGGACAGCCAACTCCTACGAGCAGTACTTC. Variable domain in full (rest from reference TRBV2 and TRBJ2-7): EPEVTQTPSHQVTQMGQEVILRCVPISNHLYFYWYRQILGQKVEFLVSFYNNEISEKSEIFDDQFSVERPDGSNFTLKIRSTKLEDSAMYFCASSDRTANSYEQYFGPGTRLTVT.

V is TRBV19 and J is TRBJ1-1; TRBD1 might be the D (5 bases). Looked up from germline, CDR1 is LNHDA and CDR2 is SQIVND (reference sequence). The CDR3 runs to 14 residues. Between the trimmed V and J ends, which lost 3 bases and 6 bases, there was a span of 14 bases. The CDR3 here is CASSMNPGNAEAFF. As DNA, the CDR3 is TGTGCCAGTAGTATGAACCCAGGGAATGCTGAAGCTTTCTTT.

CDR3 DNA sequence: TGTGCCAGCAGTGAGGGACAGGGAAGAAATGAGCAGTTCTTC. Protein: CASSEGQGRNEQFF. The chain carries TRBV2 and TRBJ2-1; 9 bases agree with TRBD1. Germline CDR1 is SNHLY and CDR2 is FYNNEI. There are 14 residues in the CDR3. The J segment lost 7 bases and the V segment lost 3 bases, leaving 4 bases of the junction unmatched.

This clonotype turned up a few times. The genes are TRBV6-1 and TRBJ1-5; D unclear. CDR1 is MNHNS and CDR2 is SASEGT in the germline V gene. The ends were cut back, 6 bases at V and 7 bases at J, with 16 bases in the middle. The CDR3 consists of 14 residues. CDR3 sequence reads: CASRTGGTLQPQHF. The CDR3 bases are TGTGCCAGCAGAACGGGCGGCACACTCCAGCCCCAGCATTTT.

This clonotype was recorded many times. The CDR3 nucleotides are TGCAGTGCTAGCAGGGGACTAGCGGGAGTAAGGGGCACAGATACGCAGTATTTT. It encodes CSASRGLAGVRGTDTQYF. The chain uses TRBV20-1 and TRBJ2-3; 14 nucleotides match TRBD2. CDR1 and CDR2 (germline): DFQATT, SNEGSKA (reference sequence). The CDR3 has 18 residues. The V gene end was trimmed by 3 bases and the J gene end by 1 base; junction bases not matched to a gene: 9.

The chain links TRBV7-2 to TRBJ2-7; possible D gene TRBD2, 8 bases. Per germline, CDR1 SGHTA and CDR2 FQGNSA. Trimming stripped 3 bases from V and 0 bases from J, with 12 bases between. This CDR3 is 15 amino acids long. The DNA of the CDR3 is TGTGCCAGCAGCTTTAGCGGGGACAGCTCCTACGAGCAGTACTTC. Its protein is CASSFSGDSSYEQYF.

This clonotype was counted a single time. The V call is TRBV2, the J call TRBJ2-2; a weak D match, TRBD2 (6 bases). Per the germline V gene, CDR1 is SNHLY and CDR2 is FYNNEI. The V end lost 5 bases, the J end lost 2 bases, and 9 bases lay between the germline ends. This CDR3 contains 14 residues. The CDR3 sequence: CASSLLANTGELFF. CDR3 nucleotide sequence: TGTGCCAGCAGTTTACTAGCCAACACCGGGGAGCTGTTTTTT.

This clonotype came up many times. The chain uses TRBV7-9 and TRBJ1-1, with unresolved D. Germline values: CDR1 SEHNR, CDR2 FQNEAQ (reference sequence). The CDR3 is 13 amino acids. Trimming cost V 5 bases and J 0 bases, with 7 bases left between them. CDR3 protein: CASSRDLNTEAFF. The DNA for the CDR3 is TGTGCCAGCAGCCGAGACTTGAACACTGAAGCTTTCTTT.

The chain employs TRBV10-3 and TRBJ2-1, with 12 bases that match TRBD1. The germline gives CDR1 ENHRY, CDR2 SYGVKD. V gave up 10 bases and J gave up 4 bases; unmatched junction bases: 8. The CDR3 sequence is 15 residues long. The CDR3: CASRGQGAGYNEQFF. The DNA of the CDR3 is TGTGCCAGCAGGGGACAGGGGGCAGGGTACAATGAGCAGTTCTTC.

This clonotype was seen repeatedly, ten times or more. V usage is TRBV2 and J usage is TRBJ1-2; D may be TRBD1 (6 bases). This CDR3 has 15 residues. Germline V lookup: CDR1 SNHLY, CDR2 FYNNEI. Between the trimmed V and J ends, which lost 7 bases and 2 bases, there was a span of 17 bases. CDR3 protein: CASTLGLTGNYGYTF. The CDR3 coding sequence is TGTGCCAGCACCCTGGGGTTGACAGGCAACTATGGCTACACCTTC.

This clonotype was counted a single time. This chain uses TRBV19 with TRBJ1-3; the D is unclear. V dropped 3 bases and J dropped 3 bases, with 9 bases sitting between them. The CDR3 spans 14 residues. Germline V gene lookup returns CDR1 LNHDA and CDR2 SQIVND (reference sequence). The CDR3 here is CASSMERVGNTIYF. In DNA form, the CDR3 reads TGTGCCAGTAGTATGGAAAGGGTTGGAAACACCATATATTTT. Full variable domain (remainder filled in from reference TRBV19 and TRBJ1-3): DGGITQSPKYLFRKEGQNVTLSCEQNLNHDAMYWYRQDPGQGLRLIYYSQIVNDFQKGDIAEGYSVSREKKESFPLTVTSAQKNPTAFYLCASSMERVGNTIYFGEGSWLTVV.

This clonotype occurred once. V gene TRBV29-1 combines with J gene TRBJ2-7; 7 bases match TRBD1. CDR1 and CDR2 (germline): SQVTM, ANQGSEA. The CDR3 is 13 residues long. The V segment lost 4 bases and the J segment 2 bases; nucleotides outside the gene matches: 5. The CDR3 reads CSVVQGTTYEQYF. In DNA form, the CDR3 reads TGCAGCGTTGTACAGGGGACCACCTACGAGCAGTACTTC.

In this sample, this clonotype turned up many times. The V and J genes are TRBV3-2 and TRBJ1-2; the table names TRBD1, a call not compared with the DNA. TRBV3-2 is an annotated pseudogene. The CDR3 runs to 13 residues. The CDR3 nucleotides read TGTGCCAGCAGCCAAAATCGGGGGGATGGCTACACCTTC. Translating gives CASSQNRGDGYTF.

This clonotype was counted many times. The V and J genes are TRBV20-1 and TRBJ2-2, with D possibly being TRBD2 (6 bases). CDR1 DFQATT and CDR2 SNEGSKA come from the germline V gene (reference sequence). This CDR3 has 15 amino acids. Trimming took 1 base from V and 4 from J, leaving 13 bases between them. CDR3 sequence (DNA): TGCAGTGCTAGAGGAACCGGGACTCTCACCGGGGAGCTGTTTTTT. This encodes CSARGTGTLTGELFF.

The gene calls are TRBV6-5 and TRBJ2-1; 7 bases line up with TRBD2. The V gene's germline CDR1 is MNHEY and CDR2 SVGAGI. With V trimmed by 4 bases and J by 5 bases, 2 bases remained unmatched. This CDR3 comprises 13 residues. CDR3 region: CASSSGLNNEQFF. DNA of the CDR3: TGTGCCAGCAGTTCGGGACTAAACAATGAGCAGTTCTTC.

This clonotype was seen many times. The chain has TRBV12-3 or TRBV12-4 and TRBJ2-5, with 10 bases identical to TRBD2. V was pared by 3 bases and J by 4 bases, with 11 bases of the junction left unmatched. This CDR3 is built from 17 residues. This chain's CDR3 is CASSFERGGRGGETQYF. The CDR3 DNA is TGTGCCAGCAGTTTTGAGCGGGGGGGCAGAGGGGGAGAGACCCAGTACTTC.

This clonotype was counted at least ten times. CDR3 bases: TGTGCCAGCAGAGAGGGGGCGGGGGGGGCCAACGTCCTGACTTTC. Encoded protein: CASREGAGGANVLTF. V gene TRBV4-2 combines with J gene TRBJ2-6, with D tentatively TRBD1 (7 bases). There are 15 residues in the CDR3. Germline-derived CDR1 and CDR2 are LGHNA and YNFKEQ. The ends were cut back, 6 bases at V and 4 bases at J, with 13 bases in the middle.

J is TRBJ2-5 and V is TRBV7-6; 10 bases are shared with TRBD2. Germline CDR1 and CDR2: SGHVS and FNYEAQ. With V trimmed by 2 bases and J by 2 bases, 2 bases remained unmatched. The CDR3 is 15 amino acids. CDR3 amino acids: CASSLMTSGQETQYF. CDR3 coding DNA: TGTGCCAGCAGCTTAATGACTAGCGGGCAAGAGACCCAGTACTTC.

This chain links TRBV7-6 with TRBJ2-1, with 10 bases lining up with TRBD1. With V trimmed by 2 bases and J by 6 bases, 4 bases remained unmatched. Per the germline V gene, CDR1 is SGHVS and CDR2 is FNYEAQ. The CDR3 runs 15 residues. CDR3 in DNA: TGTGCCAGCAGCTTAACGGGGGACAGGGGCAATGAGCAGTTCTTC. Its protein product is CASSLTGDRGNEQFF.